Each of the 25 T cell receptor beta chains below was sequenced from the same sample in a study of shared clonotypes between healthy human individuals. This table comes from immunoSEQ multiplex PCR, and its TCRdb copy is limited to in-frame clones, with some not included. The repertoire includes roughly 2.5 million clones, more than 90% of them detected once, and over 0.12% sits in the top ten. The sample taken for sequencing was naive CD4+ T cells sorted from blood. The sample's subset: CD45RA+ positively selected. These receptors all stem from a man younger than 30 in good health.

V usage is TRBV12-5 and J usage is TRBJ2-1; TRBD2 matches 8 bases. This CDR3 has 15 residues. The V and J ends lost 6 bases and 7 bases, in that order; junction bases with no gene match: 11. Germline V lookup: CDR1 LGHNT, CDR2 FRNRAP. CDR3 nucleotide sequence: TGTGCTAGTGGCCTCCCAGGGAGCGGGAGTAATGAGCAGTTCTTC. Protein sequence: CASGLPGSGSNEQFF.

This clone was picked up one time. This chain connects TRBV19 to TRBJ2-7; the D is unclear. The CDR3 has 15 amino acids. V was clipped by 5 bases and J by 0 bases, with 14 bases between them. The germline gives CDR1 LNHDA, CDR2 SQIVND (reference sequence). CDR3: CASSETQASSYEQYF. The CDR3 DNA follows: TGTGCCAGTAGTGAGACGCAGGCTAGCTCCTACGAGCAGTACTTC. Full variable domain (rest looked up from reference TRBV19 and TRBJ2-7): DGGITQSPKYLFRKEGQNVTLSCEQNLNHDAMYWYRQDPGQGLRLIYYSQIVNDFQKGDIAEGYSVSREKKESFPLTVTSAQKNPTAFYLCASSETQASSYEQYFGPGTRLTVT.

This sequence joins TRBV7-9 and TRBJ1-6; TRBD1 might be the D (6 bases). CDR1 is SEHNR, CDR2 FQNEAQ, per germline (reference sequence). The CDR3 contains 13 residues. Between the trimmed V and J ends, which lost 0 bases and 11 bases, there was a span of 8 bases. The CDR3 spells CASSLAGAPPLHF. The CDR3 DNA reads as TGTGCCAGCAGCTTAGCGGGGGCCCCACCCCTCCACTTT.

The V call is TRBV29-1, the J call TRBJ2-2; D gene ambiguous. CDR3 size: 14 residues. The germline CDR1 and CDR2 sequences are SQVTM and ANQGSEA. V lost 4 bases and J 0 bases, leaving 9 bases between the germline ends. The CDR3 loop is CSVGEGANTGELFF. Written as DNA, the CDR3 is TGCAGCGTTGGAGAAGGCGCGAACACCGGGGAGCTGTTTTTT.

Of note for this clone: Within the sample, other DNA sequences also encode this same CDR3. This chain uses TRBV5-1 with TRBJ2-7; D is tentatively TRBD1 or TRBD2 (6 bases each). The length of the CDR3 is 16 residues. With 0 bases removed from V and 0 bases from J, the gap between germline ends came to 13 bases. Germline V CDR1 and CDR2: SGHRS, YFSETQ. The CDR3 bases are TGCGCCAGCAGCTTGGCCGGGGGCTTGAGCTCCTACGAGCAGTACTTC. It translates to CASSLAGGLSSYEQYF.

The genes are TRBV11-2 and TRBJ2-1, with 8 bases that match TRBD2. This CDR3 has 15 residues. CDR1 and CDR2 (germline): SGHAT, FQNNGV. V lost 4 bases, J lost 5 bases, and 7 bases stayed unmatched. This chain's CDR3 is CASSSIAGPHNEQFF. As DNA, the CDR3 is TGTGCCAGCAGCTCAATAGCGGGGCCACACAATGAGCAGTTCTTC.

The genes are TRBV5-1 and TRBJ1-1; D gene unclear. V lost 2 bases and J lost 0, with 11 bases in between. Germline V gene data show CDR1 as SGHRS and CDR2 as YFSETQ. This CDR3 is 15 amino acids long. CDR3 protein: CASSLATQVNTEAFF. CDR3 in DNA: TGCGCCAGCAGCTTAGCAACGCAGGTGAACACTGAAGCTTTCTTT.

The CDR3 region is CSVEEGQWNTEAFF. Written as DNA, the CDR3 is TGCAGCGTTGAAGAGGGACAATGGAACACTGAAGCTTTCTTT. This chain joins TRBV29-1 and TRBJ1-1, with D possibly TRBD1 on 6 matching bases. Germline V gene lookup returns CDR1 SQVTM and CDR2 ANQGSEA. The V and J ends lost 0 bases and 1 base respectively, with 9 bases between them. The CDR3 is made up of 14 amino acids.

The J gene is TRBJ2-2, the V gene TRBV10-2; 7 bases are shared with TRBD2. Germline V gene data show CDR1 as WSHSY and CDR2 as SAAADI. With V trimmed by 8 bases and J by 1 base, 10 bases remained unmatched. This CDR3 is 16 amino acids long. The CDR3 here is CASVRGAGENTGELFF. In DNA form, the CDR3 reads TGCGCCAGCGTTCGAGGGGCGGGAGAGAACACCGGGGAGCTGTTTTTT.

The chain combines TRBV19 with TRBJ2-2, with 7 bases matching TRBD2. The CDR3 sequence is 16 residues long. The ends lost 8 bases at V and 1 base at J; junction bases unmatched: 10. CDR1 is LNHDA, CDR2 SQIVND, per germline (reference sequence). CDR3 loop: CASRREGVMNTGELFF. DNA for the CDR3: TGTGCCAGTCGGAGGGAGGGAGTCATGAACACCGGGGAGCTGTTTTTT.

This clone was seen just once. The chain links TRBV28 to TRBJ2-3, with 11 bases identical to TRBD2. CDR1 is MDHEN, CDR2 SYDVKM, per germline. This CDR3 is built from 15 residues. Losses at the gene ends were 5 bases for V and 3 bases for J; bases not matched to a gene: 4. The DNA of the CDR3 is TGTGCCAGCAGTGGTAGCGGGGGGGGGACAGATACGCAGTATTTT. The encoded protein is CASSGSGGGTDTQYF. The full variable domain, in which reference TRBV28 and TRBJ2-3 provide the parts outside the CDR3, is DVKVTQSSRYLVKRTGEKVFLECVQDMDHENMFWYRQDPGLGLRLIYFSYDVKMKEKGDIPEGYSVSREKKERFSLILESASTNQTSMYLCASSGSGGGTDTQYFGPGTRLTVL.

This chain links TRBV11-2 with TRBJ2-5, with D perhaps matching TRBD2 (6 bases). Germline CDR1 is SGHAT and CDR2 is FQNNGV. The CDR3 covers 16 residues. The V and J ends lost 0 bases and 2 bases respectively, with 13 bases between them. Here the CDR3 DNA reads TGTGCCAGCAGCTTAGACCTAGCGCCTCAACAAGAGACCCAGTACTTC. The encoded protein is CASSLDLAPQQETQYF.

The CDR3 sequence is CASSPGPKKEAFF. The CDR3 bases are TGTGCCAGCTCACCGGGGCCAAAAAAGGAAGCTTTCTTT. The chain combines TRBV18 with TRBJ1-1, with a tentative D call TRBD1 (5 bases). This CDR3 is 13 amino acids long. The germline V gene encodes CDR1 KGHSH and CDR2 LQKENI. V was shortened by 3 bases and J by 8 bases, with 13 bases between the two germline ends.

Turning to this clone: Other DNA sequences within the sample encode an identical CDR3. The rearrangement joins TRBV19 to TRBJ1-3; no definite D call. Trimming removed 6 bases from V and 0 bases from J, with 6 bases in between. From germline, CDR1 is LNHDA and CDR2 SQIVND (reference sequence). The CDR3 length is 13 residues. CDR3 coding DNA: TGTGCCAGTAGGTTAAGCTCTGGAAACACCATATATTTT. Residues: CASRLSSGNTIYF.

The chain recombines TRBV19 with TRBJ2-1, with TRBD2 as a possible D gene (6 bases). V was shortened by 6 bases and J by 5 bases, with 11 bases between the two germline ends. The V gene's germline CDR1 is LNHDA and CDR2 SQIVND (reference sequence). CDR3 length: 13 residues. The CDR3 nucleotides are TGTGCCAGTAGACGGGAGTCCAACAATGAGCAGTTCTTC. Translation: CASRRESNNEQFF. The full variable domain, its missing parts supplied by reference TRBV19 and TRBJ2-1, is DGGITQSPKYLFRKEGQNVTLSCEQNLNHDAMYWYRQDPGQGLRLIYYSQIVNDFQKGDIAEGYSVSREKKESFPLTVTSAQKNPTAFYLCASRRESNNEQFFGPGTRLTVL.

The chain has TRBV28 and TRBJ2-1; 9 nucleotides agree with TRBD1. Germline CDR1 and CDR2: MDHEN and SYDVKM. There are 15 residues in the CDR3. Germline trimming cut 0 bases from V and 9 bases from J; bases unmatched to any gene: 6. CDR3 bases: TGTGCCAGCAGTTTATGGGGGACAGGGTATATTGAGCAGTTCTTC. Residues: CASSLWGTGYIEQFF.

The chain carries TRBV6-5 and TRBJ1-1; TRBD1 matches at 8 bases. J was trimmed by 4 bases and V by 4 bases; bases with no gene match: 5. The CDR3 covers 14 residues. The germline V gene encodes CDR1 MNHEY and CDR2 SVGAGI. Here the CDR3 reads CASSSATGGTEAFF. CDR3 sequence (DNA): TGTGCCAGCAGTTCAGCCACAGGGGGCACTGAAGCTTTCTTT.

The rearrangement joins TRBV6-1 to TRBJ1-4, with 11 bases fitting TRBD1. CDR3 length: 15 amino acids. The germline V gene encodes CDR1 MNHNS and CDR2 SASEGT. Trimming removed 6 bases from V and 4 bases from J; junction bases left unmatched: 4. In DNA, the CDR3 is TGTGCCAGCAGCGGACAGGGGGCACGTAATGAAAAACTGTTTTTT. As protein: CASSGQGARNEKLFF.

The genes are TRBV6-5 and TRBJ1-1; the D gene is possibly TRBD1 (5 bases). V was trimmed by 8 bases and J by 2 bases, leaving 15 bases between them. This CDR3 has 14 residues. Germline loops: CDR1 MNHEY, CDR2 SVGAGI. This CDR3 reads CASAYGGINTEAFF. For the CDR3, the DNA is TGTGCCAGCGCGTACGGGGGGATAAACACTGAAGCTTTCTTT.

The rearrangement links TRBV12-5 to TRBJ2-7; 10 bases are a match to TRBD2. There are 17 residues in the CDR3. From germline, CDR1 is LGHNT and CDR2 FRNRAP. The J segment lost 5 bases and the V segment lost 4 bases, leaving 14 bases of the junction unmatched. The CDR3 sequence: CASGSPRGPGLANEQYF. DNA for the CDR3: TGTGCTAGTGGTTCCCCCCGAGGTCCGGGACTAGCGAACGAGCAGTACTTC.

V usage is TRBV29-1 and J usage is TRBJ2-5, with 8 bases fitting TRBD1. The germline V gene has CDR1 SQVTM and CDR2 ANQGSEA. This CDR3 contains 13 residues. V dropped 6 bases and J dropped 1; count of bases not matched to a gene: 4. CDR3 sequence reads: CSVDRGIQETQYF. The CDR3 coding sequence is TGCAGCGTAGACAGGGGCATCCAAGAGACCCAGTACTTC.

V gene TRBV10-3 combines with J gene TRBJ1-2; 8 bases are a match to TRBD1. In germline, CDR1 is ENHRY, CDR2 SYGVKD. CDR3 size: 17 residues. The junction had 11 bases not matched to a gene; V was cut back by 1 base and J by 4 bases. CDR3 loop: CAISEWTGPSKSYGYTF. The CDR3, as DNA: TGTGCCATCAGTGAGTGGACAGGGCCCTCTAAATCCTATGGCTACACCTTC.

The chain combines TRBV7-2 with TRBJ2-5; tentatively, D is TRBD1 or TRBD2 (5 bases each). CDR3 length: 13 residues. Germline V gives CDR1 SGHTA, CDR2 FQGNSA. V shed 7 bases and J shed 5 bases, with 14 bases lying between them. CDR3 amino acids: CASTSGTAETQYF. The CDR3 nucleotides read TGTGCCAGCACCTCTGGGACGGCGGAGACCCAGTACTTC.

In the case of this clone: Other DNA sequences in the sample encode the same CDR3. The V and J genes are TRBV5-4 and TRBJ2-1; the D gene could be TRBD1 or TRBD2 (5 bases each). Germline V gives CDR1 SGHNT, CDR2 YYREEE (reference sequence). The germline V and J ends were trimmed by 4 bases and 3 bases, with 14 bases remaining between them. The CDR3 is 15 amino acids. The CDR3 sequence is CASSGGQGSYNEQFF. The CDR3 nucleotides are TGTGCCAGCAGCGGCGGGCAGGGTAGCTACAATGAGCAGTTCTTC.

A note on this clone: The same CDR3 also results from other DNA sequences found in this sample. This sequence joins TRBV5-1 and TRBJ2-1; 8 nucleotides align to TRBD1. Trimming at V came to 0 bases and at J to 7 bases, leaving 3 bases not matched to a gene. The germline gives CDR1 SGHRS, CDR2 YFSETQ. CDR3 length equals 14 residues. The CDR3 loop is CASSLGGQGNEQFF. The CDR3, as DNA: TGCGCCAGCAGCTTGGGCGGACAGGGTAATGAGCAGTTCTTC. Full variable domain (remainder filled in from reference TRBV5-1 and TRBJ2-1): KAGVTQTPRYLIKTRGQQVTLSCSPISGHRSVSWYQQTPGQGLQFLFEYFSETQRNKGNFPGRFSGRQFSNSRSEMNVSTLELGDSALYLCASSLGGQGNEQFFGPGTRLTVL.